The sequence of this TCR beta chain was determined in a study of shared clonotypes between healthy human individuals. Whole-study context: For every donor, three CD4 naive, three CD4 memory, two CD8 naive and one CD8 memory plates were used.

Overall study results and limits: Researchers found naive subsets generally carried larger estimated richness than memory subsets. The generation probabilities recorded for non-shared clonotypes fell below those of clonotypes shared by all four donors.

Positive CCR7 selection of CD45RO-negative cells yielded the naive CD8 cells, and terminally differentiated effector memory CD45RA+ cells were excluded. Every donor, a Caucasian adult, lived in Nashville, Tennessee. The assay was immunoSEQ multiplex PCR, and TCRdb's table has in-frame clones only and misses some. This table has just over 2,000,000 clones, about 94% appearing once. This CDR3 is built from 13 residues. The germline V gene encodes CDR1 SGHVS and CDR2 FNYEAQ. V dropped 5 bases and J dropped 11; count of bases not matched to a gene: 10. Details on this clone: The antigen is undetermined.

The sequence came from a young man in good health. The source material was naive CD8+ T cells sorted from blood. The rearrangement links TRBV7-6 to TRBJ1-1, with TRBD1 identical over 8 bases. Written as DNA, the CDR3 is TGTGCCAGCAGCCCCCGGACAGGGTCGGAGGCTTTCTTT. Amino acid sequence: CASSPRTGSEAFF.